This T cell receptor (beta chain) was sequenced during a study of blood T cells in healthy people across ages. Study-wide findings and caveats: PBMCs went unsorted, and a conclusive naive versus antigen-experienced comparison was therefore prevented.

As to this clonotype: Its antigen remains unidentified.

Total RNA extracted from each sample amounted to at least 6 micrograms. A second PCR of 7 to 11 cycles used a sample-barcoded 5' primer and a J-beta primer mix. TCRdb reprocessed the 5' RACE reads with MiXCR, giving one entry per CDR3 protein. The sample carries some 1.8 million distinct CDR3 sequences, 35% to 50% recorded once. The CDR3 consists of 17 residues. Trimming stripped 0 bases from V and 0 bases from J, with 11 bases between. CDR1 and CDR2 (germline): LGHNA, YSLEER. The sequenced material came from blood. The chain couples TRBV4-3 to TRBJ2-2; perhaps TRBD2 as D (6 bases). This TCR came from a human donor in good health. Here the CDR3 DNA reads TGCGCCAGCAGCCAAGACGCCGGGAGTTCGAACACCGGGGAGCTGTTTTTT. It specifies CASSQDAGSSNTGELFF.